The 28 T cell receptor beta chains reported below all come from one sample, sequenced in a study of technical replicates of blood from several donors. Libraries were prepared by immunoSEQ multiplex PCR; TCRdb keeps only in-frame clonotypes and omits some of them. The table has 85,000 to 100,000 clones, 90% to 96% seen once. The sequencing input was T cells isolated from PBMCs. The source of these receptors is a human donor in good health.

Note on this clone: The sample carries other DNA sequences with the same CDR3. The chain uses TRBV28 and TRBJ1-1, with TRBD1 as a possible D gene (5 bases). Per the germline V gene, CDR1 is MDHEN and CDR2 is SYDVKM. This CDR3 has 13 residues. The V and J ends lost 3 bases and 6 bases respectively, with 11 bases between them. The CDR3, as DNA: TGTGCCAGCAGTTTGACTGGGGGGGCTGAAGCTTTCTTT. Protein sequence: CASSLTGGAEAFF.

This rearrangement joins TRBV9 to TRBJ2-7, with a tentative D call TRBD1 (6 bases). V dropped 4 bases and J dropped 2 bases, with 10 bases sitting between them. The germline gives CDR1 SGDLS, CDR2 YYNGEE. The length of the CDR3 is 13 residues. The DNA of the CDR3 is TGTGCCAGCAGCCCCGGGACAACCTACGAGCAGTACTTC. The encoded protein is CASSPGTTYEQYF.

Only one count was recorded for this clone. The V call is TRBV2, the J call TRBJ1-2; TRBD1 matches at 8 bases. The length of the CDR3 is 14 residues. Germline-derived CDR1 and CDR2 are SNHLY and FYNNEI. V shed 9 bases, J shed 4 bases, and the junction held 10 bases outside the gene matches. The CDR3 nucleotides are TGTGCCAGAGGGAAAGAGGACAGGGCCTATGGCTACACCTTC. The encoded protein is CARGKEDRAYGYTF.

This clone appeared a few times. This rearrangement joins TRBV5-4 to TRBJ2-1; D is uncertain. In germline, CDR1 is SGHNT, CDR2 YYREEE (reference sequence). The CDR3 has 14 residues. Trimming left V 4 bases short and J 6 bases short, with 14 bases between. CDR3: CASSLTLLINEQFF. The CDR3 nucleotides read TGTGCCAGCAGCCTCACCCTACTAATCAATGAGCAGTTCTTC.

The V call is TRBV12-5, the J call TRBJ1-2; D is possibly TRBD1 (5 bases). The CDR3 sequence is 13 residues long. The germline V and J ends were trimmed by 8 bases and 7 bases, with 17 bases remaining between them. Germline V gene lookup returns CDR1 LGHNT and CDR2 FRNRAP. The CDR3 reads CASTGVNGGGYTF. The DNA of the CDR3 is TGTGCTAGTACTGGGGTTAACGGGGGTGGCTACACCTTC. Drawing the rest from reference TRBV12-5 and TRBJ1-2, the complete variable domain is DARVTQTPRHKVTEMGQEVTMRCQPILGHNTVFWYRQTMMQGLELLAYFRNRAPLDDSGMPKDRFSAEMPDATLATLKIQPSEPRDSAVYFCASTGVNGGGYTFGSGTRLTVV.

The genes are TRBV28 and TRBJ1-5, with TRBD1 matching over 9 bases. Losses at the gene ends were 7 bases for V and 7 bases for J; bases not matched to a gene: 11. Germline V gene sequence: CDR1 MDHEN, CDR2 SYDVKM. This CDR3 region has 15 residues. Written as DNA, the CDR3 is TGTGCCAGCACCCCCGGGACAGGGAAGGACCAGCCCCAGCATTTT. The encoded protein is CASTPGTGKDQPQHF.

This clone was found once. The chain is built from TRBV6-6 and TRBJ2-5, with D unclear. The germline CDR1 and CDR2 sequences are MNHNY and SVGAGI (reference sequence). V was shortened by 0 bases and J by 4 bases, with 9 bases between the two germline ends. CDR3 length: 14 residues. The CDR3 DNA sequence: TGTGCCAGCAGTTACTCGTTCGGTCCAGAGACCCAGTACTTC. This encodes CASSYSFGPETQYF.

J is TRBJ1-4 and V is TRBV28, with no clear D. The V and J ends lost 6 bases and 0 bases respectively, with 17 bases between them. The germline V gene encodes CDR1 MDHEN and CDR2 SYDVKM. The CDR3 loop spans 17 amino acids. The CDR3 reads CASRKLPYGATNEKLFF. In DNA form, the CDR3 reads TGTGCCAGCAGAAAGCTACCCTACGGAGCAACTAATGAAAAACTGTTTTTT.

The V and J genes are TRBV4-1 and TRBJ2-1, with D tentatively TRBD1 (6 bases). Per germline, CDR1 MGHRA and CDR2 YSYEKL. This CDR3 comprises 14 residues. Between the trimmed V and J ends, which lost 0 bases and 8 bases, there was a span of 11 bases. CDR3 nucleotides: TGCGCCAGCAGCCAAGACAGGGGAAGGGATGAGCAGTTCTTC. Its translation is CASSQDRGRDEQFF.

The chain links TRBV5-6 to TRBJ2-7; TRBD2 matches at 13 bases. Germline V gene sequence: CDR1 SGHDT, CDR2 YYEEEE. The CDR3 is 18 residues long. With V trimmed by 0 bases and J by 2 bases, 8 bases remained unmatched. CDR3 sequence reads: CASSLAGTSGKAAYEQYF. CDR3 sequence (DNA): TGTGCCAGCAGCTTGGCCGGGACTAGCGGGAAAGCGGCCTACGAGCAGTACTTC. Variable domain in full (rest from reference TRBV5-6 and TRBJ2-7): DAGVTQSPTHLIKTRGQQVTLRCSPKSGHDTVSWYQQALGQGPQFIFQYYEEEERQRGNFPDRFSGHQFPNYSSELNVNALLLGDSALYLCASSLAGTSGKAAYEQYFGPGTRLTVT.

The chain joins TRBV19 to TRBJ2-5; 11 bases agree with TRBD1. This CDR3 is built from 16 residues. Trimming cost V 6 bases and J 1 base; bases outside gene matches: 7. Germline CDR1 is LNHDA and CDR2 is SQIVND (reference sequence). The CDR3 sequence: CASSSGTGGTQETQYF. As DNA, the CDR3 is TGTGCCAGTAGCTCCGGGACAGGGGGAACCCAAGAGACCCAGTACTTC.

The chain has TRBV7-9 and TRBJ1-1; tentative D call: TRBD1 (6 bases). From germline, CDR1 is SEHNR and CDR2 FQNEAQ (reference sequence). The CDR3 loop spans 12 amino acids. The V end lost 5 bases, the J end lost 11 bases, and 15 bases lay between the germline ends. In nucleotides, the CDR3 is TGTGCCAGCAGCCCAAGGGGGTTAAGGGCTTTCTTT. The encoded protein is CASSPRGLRAFF.

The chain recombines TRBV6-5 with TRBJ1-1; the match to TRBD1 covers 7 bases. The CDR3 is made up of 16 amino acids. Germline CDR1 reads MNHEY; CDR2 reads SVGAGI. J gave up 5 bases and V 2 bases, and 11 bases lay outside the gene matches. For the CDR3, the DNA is TGTGCCAGCAGTTACGGGGTGGGACAGCTCATTACTGAAGCTTTCTTT. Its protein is CASSYGVGQLITEAFF.

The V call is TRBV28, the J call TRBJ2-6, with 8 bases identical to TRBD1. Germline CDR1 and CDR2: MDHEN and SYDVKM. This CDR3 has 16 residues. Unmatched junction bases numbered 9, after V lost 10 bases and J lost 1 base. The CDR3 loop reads CATTETGESGANVLTF. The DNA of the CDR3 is TGTGCCACAACGGAGACAGGGGAGTCTGGGGCCAACGTCCTGACTTTC.

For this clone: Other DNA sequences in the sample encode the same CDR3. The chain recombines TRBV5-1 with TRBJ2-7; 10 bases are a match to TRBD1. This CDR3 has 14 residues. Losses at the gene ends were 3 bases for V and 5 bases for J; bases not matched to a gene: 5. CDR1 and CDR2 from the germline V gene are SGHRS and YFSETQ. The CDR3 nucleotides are TGCGCCAGCAGCTCGGGACAGGGGATCCACGAGCAGTACTTC. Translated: CASSSGQGIHEQYF.

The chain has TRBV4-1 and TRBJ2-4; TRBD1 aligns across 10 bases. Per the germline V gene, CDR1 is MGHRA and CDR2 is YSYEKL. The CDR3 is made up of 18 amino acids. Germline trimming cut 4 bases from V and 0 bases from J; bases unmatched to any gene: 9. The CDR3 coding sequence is TGCGCCAGCAGCCCAGGACAGGGGGGACGGCTAGCCAAAAACATTCAGTACTTC. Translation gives CASSPGQGGRLAKNIQYF.

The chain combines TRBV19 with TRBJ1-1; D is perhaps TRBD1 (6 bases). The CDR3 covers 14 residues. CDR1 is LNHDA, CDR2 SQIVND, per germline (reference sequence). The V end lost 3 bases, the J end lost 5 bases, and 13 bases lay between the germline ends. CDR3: CASSMRGGITEAFF. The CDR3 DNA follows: TGTGCCAGTAGTATGAGAGGGGGAATAACTGAAGCTTTCTTT.

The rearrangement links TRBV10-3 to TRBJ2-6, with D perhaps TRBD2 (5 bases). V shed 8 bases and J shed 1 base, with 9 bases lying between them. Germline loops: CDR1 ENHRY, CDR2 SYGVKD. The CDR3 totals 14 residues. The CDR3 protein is CAIGSPSGANVLTF. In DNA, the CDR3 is TGTGCCATCGGGAGCCCATCTGGGGCCAACGTCCTGACTTTC.

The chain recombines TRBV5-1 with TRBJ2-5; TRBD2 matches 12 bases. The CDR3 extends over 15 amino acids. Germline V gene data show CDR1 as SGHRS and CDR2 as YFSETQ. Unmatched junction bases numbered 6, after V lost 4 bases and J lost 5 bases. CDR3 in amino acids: CASSGGLAGQETQYF. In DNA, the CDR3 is TGCGCCAGCAGCGGAGGACTAGCGGGGCAGGAGACCCAGTACTTC. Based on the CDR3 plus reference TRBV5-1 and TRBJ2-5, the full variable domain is KAGVTQTPRYLIKTRGQQVTLSCSPISGHRSVSWYQQTPGQGLQFLFEYFSETQRNKGNFPGRFSGRQFSNSRSEMNVSTLELGDSALYLCASSGGLAGQETQYFGPGTRLLVL.

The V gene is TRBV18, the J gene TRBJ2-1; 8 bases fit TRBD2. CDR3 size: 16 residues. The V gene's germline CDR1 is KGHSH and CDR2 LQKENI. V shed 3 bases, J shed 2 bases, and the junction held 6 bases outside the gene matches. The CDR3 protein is CASSPRSGSTYNEQFF. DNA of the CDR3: TGTGCCAGCTCACCCCGAAGCGGGAGTACCTACAATGAGCAGTTCTTC.

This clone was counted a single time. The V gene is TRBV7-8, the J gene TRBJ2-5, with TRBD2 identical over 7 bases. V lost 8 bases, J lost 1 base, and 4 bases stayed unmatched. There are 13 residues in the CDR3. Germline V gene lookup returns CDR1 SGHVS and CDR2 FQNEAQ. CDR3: CASRERGQETQYF. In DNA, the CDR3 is TGTGCCAGCCGAGAGCGGGGCCAAGAGACCCAGTACTTC.

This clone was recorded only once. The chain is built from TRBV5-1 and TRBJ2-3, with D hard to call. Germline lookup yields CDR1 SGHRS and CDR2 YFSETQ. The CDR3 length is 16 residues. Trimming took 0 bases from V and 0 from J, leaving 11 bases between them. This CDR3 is CASSLVAATSTDTQYF. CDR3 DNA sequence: TGCGCCAGCAGCTTGGTTGCGGCTACTAGCACAGATACGCAGTATTTT.

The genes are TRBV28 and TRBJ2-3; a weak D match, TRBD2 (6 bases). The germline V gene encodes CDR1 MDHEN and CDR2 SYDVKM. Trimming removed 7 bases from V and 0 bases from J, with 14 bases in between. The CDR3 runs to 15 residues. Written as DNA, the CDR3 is TGTGCCAGCACCGAGAGCGGGCCTAGCACAGATACGCAGTATTTT. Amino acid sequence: CASTESGPSTDTQYF.

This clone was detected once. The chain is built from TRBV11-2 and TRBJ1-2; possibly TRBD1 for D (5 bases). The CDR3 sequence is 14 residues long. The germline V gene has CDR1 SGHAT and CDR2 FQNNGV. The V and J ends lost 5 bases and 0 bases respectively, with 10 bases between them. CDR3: CASSAYRSNYGYTF. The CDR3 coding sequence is TGTGCCAGCAGCGCCTACAGGTCTAACTATGGCTACACCTTC.

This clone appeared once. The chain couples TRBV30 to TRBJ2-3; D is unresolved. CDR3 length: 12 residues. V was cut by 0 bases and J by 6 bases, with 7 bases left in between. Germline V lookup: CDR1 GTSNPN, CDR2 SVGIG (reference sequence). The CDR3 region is CAWSVLLDTQYF. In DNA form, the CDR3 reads TGTGCCTGGAGTGTACTACTTGATACGCAGTATTTT.

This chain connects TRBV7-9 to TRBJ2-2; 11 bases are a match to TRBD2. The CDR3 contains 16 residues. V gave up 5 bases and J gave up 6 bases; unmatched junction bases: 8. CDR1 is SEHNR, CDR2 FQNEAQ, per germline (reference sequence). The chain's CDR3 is CASSLDSGGAAGELFF. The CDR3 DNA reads TGTGCCAGCAGCCTAGATAGCGGGGGGGCCGCCGGGGAGCTGTTTTTT.

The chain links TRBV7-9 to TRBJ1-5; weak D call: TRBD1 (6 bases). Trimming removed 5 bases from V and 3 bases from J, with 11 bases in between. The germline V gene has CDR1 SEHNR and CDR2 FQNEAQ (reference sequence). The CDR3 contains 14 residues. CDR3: CASSVQGTNQPQHF. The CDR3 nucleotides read TGTGCCAGCAGCGTACAGGGTACCAATCAGCCCCAGCATTTT.

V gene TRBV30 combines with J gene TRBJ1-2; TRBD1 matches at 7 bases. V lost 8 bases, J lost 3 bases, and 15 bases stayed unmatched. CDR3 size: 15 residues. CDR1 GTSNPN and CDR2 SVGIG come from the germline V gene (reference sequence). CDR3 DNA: TGTGCCACCGCAGTATCAGGGGGAGGAGACTATGGCTACACCTTC. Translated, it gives CATAVSGGGDYGYTF.